This TCR beta chain was sequenced in a study of vaccination and CD4 T cells after COVID-19. Across the whole study: Median draw time for post-COVID samples was 85 to 120 days post-diagnosis (range 35 to 161). The study's findings and limits: Vaccine-specific clones in convalescent patients were spike mono-reactive in 304 of 307 cases.

Points on this clonotype: The target antigen is unknown.

This sample's time point: late sampling 161 to 241 days after vaccination in a few convalescent patients. Treatment noted: approximately 11-day PBMC culture with coronavirus spike peptide pools or control peptides (ViraFEST assay). The assay that was used to sequence DNA from cultured CD4+ T cells was the Oncomine TCR Beta short-read assay. One entry per CDR3 protein results from TCRdb running MiXCR on the PCR reads. The sample consists of about 22,000 distinct CDR3 sequences, roughly 33% of them appearing once. Trimming took 3 bases from V and 4 from J, leaving 21 bases between them. The CDR3 totals 16 residues. CDR1 is DFQATT, CDR2 SNEGSKA, per germline (reference sequence).

This TCR was sampled from a human donor who had recovered from COVID-19. The sample here was CD4+ T cells from blood, cultured in vitro, taken about 7 months after SARS-CoV-2 vaccination. The V call is TRBV20-1, the J call TRBJ1-1; possibly TRBD1 for D (6 bases). CDR3 nucleotide sequence: TGCAGTGCTAGTGGGGGCTGGGCGGGGTCTGGCACTGAAGCTTTCTTT. Protein product: CSASGGWAGSGTEAFF.